Following are 31 T cell receptor beta chains from one sample sequenced in a study of control samples from healthy donors and cancer patients. Clones were sequenced by immunoSEQ multiplex PCR, and TCRdb holds only the in-frame ones, with some missing. The sample shows 35,000 to 50,000 clones, around 94% of them seen only once. Sequencing was done on a sample of blood. All receptors come from a man between 60 and 70 years old in good health.

The chain links TRBV7-9 to TRBJ2-3, with TRBD2 as a possible D gene (6 bases). The CDR3 spans 18 residues. Germline CDR1 is SEHNR and CDR2 is FQNEAQ (reference sequence). Trimming pared 3 bases from V and 2 bases from J, leaving 21 bases between. As DNA, the CDR3 is TGTGCCAGCAGCTTGTGGGCACTCCGGGACTGGGACACAGATACGCAGTATTTT. Translation gives CASSLWALRDWDTDTQYF.

J is TRBJ2-3 and V is TRBV5-4; 7 bases line up with TRBD2. Trimming took 1 base from V and 4 from J; bases not matched to a gene: 6. Germline V gene data show CDR1 as SGHNT and CDR2 as YYREEE (reference sequence). CDR3 length equals 15 residues. CDR3 in amino acids: CASSLTGGPPDTQYF. The CDR3 DNA follows: TGTGCCAGCAGCTTGACGGGAGGCCCCCCAGATACGCAGTATTTT.

J is TRBJ1-4 and V is TRBV5-8; no clear D gene. This CDR3 is 14 amino acids long. Germline V lookup: CDR1 SGHTS, CDR2 YDEGEE. V lost 4 bases and J lost 7, with 14 bases in between. The CDR3 bases are TGTGCCAGCAGCCGCGGCCGCCTCGGTGAAAAACTGTTTTTT. Residues: CASSRGRLGEKLFF. Filled out from reference TRBV5-8 and TRBJ1-4, the complete variable domain reads EAGVTQSPTHLIKTRGQQATLRCSPISGHTSVYWYQQALGLGLQFLLWYDEGEERNRGNFPPRFSGRQFPNYSSELNVNALELEDSALYLCASSRGRLGEKLFFGSGTQLSVL.

The chain is built from TRBV11-3 and TRBJ2-7, with D perhaps matching TRBD1 or TRBD2 (5 bases each). CDR1 SGHNT and CDR2 YENEEA come from the germline V gene. With 5 bases removed from V and 7 bases from J, the gap between germline ends came to 12 bases. The CDR3 covers 12 residues. CDR3 loop: CASSRTEGEQYF. CDR3 coding DNA: TGTGCCAGCAGCCGCACTGAGGGGGAGCAGTACTTC.

V and J are TRBV19 and TRBJ2-5; tentatively, D is TRBD2 (6 bases). With 5 bases removed from V and 2 bases from J, the gap between germline ends came to 15 bases. The CDR3 contains 15 residues. Germline V gives CDR1 LNHDA, CDR2 SQIVND (reference sequence). CDR3 sequence: CASSPLGEVQETQYF. The CDR3 DNA reads as TGTGCCAGTAGTCCCCTGGGGGAGGTTCAAGAGACCCAGTACTTC. The variable domain in full, completed from reference TRBV19 and TRBJ2-5, reads DGGITQSPKYLFRKEGQNVTLSCEQNLNHDAMYWYRQDPGQGLRLIYYSQIVNDFQKGDIAEGYSVSREKKESFPLTVTSAQKNPTAFYLCASSPLGEVQETQYFGPGTRLLVL.

In this sample, this clone is medium-sized. The sample has other DNA sequences that encode this CDR3 too. The chain combines TRBV9 with TRBJ1-1; D is ambiguous. From germline, CDR1 is SGDLS and CDR2 YYNGEE. CDR3 length: 12 amino acids. V lost 0 bases and J 3 bases, leaving 3 bases between the germline ends. CDR3: CASSVGDTEAFF. Written as DNA, the CDR3 is TGTGCCAGCAGCGTAGGGGACACTGAAGCTTTCTTT.

This clone has a single count. The chain recombines TRBV5-5 with TRBJ2-7; perhaps TRBD1 as D (5 bases). The CDR3 has 16 amino acids. Germline loops: CDR1 SGHKS, CDR2 YYEKEE (reference sequence). With 0 bases removed from V and 0 bases from J, the gap between germline ends came to 13 bases. CDR3 sequence: CASSLDDRSFSYEQYF. In DNA form, the CDR3 reads TGTGCCAGCAGCTTGGACGACAGATCCTTCTCCTACGAGCAGTACTTC.

This chain joins TRBV2 and TRBJ2-3, with D perhaps TRBD1 or TRBD2 (5 bases each). The V and J ends lost 6 bases and 6 bases respectively, with 13 bases between them. CDR3 length: 13 amino acids. Germline CDR1 is SNHLY and CDR2 is FYNNEI. Here the CDR3 reads CASSRDLEDTQYF. The CDR3 DNA is TGTGCCAGCAGCAGGGACCTAGAGGATACGCAGTATTTT.

The chain carries TRBV20-1 and TRBJ1-5, with a possible D match to TRBD1 (5 bases). Per the germline V gene, CDR1 is DFQATT and CDR2 is SNEGSKA (reference sequence). The CDR3 is 16 residues long. V shed 3 bases and J shed 3 bases, with 18 bases lying between them. The CDR3 region has the DNA TGCAGTGCTAGTGTTTACGGCCAGGGATTCAATCAGCCCCAGCATTTT. Translated, it gives CSASVYGQGFNQPQHF.

This chain connects TRBV19 to TRBJ2-1, with D perhaps given as TRBD1 or TRBD2 (6 bases each). Germline CDR1 reads LNHDA; CDR2 reads SQIVND (reference sequence). V shed 5 bases and J shed 0 bases, with 17 bases lying between them. CDR3 length: 17 amino acids. For the CDR3, the DNA is TGTGCCAGTAGTCCTATAGGGGGGCGGTACTCCTACAATGAGCAGTTCTTC. Residues: CASSPIGGRYSYNEQFF.

This clone was seen just once. The genes are TRBV9 and TRBJ2-1; D remains ambiguous. V shed 3 bases and J shed 0 bases, with 13 bases lying between them. The CDR3 runs 16 residues. Germline loops: CDR1 SGDLS, CDR2 YYNGEE. This CDR3 is CASSAYPPNSYNEQFF. As DNA, the CDR3 is TGTGCCAGCAGCGCCTACCCCCCAAACTCCTACAATGAGCAGTTCTTC.

The chain uses TRBV25-1 and TRBJ1-1; 9 nucleotides align to TRBD1. Trimming cost V 4 bases and J 5 bases; bases outside gene matches: 8. The length of the CDR3 is 15 residues. From germline, CDR1 is MGHDK and CDR2 SYGVNS. CDR3 DNA: TGTGCCAGCAGTGCCACAAGGACAGGGGAGACTGAAGCTTTCTTT. Protein sequence: CASSATRTGETEAFF. The full variable domain, its missing parts supplied by reference TRBV25-1 and TRBJ1-1, is EADIYQTPRYLVIGTGKKITLECSQTMGHDKMYWYQQDPGMELHLIHYSYGVNSTEKGDLSSESTVSRIRTEHFPLTLESARPSHTSQYLCASSATRTGETEAFFGQGTRLTVV.

The chain has TRBV10-3 and TRBJ1-6, with no clear D. This CDR3 has 14 amino acids. With 4 bases removed from V and 2 bases from J, the gap between germline ends came to 6 bases. Germline V gene lookup returns CDR1 ENHRY and CDR2 SYGVKD. The DNA of the CDR3 is TGTGCCATCAGTGTCCAGGCCTATAATTCACCCCTCCACTTT. This encodes CAISVQAYNSPLHF.

This clone was observed once. The chain recombines TRBV28 with TRBJ2-7; D unclear. CDR1 and CDR2 from the germline V gene are MDHEN and SYDVKM. This CDR3 region has 15 residues. Trimming took 5 bases from V and 6 from J, leaving 20 bases between them. The CDR3 here is CASSVASPRTFEQYF. As DNA, the CDR3 is TGTGCCAGCAGTGTCGCCAGTCCCCGGACCTTCGAGCAGTACTTC. Supplemented by reference TRBV28 and TRBJ2-7, the full variable domain reads DVKVTQSSRYLVKRTGEKVFLECVQDMDHENMFWYRQDPGLGLRLIYFSYDVKMKEKGDIPEGYSVSREKKERFSLILESASTNQTSMYLCASSVASPRTFEQYFGPGTRLTVT.

The V call is TRBV27, the J call TRBJ2-1; D uncertain. Germline values: CDR1 MNHEY, CDR2 SMNVEV (reference sequence). The CDR3 spans 16 residues. V was clipped by 6 bases and J by 5 bases, with 20 bases between them. The CDR3 spells CASSSGLKGFHNEQFF. Written as DNA, the CDR3 is TGTGCCAGCAGCTCCGGCTTGAAGGGCTTCCACAATGAGCAGTTCTTC.

This rearrangement joins TRBV28 to TRBJ1-5; possible D gene TRBD1, 5 bases. This CDR3 comprises 16 residues. Trimming removed 4 bases from V and 6 bases from J, with 19 bases in between. The germline gives CDR1 MDHEN, CDR2 SYDVKM. The CDR3 region is CASSSLPTEVGQPQHF. The CDR3 region has the DNA TGTGCCAGCAGTTCCCTCCCGACAGAGGTCGGTCAGCCCCAGCATTTT.

This clone appeared a single time. The chain recombines TRBV11-3 with TRBJ1-3, with unresolved D. V lost 2 bases and J lost 0, with 2 bases in between. There are 13 residues in the CDR3. Germline-derived CDR1 and CDR2 are SGHNT and YENEEA. CDR3: CASSLSSGNTIYF. The CDR3 coding sequence is TGTGCCAGCAGCTTAAGCTCTGGAAACACCATATATTTT.

The J gene is TRBJ1-5, the V gene TRBV18, with D tentatively TRBD1 (6 bases). V lost 5 bases and J 3 bases, leaving 14 bases between the germline ends. The CDR3 loop spans 15 amino acids. CDR1 and CDR2 (germline): KGHSH, LQKENI. The CDR3 DNA sequence: TGTGCCAGCTCAACAGGAGACAGGCCCAATCAGCCCCAGCATTTT. Amino acid sequence: CASSTGDRPNQPQHF.

The chain carries TRBV2 and TRBJ2-4, with D perhaps matching TRBD2 (6 bases). Trimming left V 3 bases short and J 9 bases short, with 12 bases between. The CDR3 is 13 residues long. Germline CDR1 SNHLY, CDR2 FYNNEI. The CDR3 DNA sequence: TGTGCCAGCAGTGATGGGGGAGGTAGCATTCAGTACTTC. It yields the protein CASSDGGGSIQYF.

Here the CDR3 reads CASGTGLAGVLEQFF. The CDR3 region has the DNA TGTGCCAGCGGGACTGGACTAGCGGGAGTGCTTGAGCAGTTCTTC. The rearrangement uses TRBV9 and TRBJ2-1; 13 bases are shared with TRBD2. The CDR3 totals 15 residues. V lost 7 bases and J lost 9; bases outside the gene matches: 10. CDR1 SGDLS and CDR2 YYNGEE come from the germline V gene. The full variable domain, its missing parts supplied by reference TRBV9 and TRBJ2-1, is DSGVTQTPKHLITATGQRVTLRCSPRSGDLSVYWYQQSLDQGLQFLIQYYNGEERAKGNILERFSAQQFPDLHSELNLSSLELGDSALYFCASGTGLAGVLEQFFGPGTRLTVL.

The chain carries TRBV11-3 and TRBJ2-5, with TRBD1 as a possible D gene (5 bases). Trimming shortened V by 3 bases and J by 5 bases, and 13 bases separated the two germline ends. Germline CDR1 and CDR2: SGHNT and YENEEA. The CDR3 covers 14 residues. The CDR3 loop reads CASSFWDSGETQYF. The CDR3 nucleotides read TGTGCCAGCAGCTTTTGGGATTCAGGGGAGACCCAGTACTTC.

The chain is built from TRBV28 and TRBJ2-3; 10 bases agree with TRBD2. This CDR3 is 13 amino acids long. CDR1 and CDR2 (germline): MDHEN, SYDVKM. The J segment lost 14 bases and the V segment lost 2 bases, leaving 7 bases of the junction unmatched. The CDR3 loop reads CASSLESGRGWYF. Written as DNA, the CDR3 is TGTGCCAGCAGTTTAGAGAGCGGGAGGGGGTGGTATTTT.

This chain connects TRBV27 to TRBJ2-3; 8 nucleotides match TRBD2. J was trimmed by 1 base and V by 2 bases; bases with no gene match: 5. The CDR3 is 16 amino acids. The germline V gene has CDR1 MNHEY and CDR2 SMNVEV (reference sequence). The CDR3 DNA reads as TGTGCCAGCAGTTTAGCCCTAGCGGGCGGCACAGATACGCAGTATTTT. It specifies CASSLALAGGTDTQYF.

The chain carries TRBV9 and TRBJ1-2, with D possibly TRBD1 on 5 matching bases. V was trimmed by 2 bases and J by 4 bases, leaving 15 bases between them. The CDR3 is 15 amino acids. Per the germline V gene, CDR1 is SGDLS and CDR2 is YYNGEE. Here the CDR3 DNA reads TGTGCCAGCAGCGTGACCGGGACCCTCCCCTATGGCTACACCTTC. Translating gives CASSVTGTLPYGYTF.

The chain employs TRBV11-2 and TRBJ2-1; no definite D call. Germline assignment: CDR1 SGHAT and CDR2 FQNNGV. CDR3 size: 11 residues. Trimming left V 5 bases short and J 6 bases short, with 5 bases between. DNA for the CDR3: TGTGCCAGCAGCCTTCGCAATGAGCAGTTCTTC. Translation: CASSLRNEQFF.

The chain has TRBV6-5 and TRBJ2-7, with unresolved D. This CDR3 has 11 residues. The V and J ends lost 5 bases and 4 bases respectively, with 6 bases between them. Germline assignment: CDR1 MNHEY and CDR2 SVGAGI. The CDR3 DNA is TGTGCCAGCAGTCCACAGTACGAGCAGTACTTC. It codes for CASSPQYEQYF.

This sequence joins TRBV2 and TRBJ1-2; 8 positions match TRBD1. Per germline, CDR1 SNHLY and CDR2 FYNNEI. The CDR3 contains 14 residues. Trimming at V came to 8 bases and at J to 0 bases, leaving 5 bases not matched to a gene. The CDR3 region is CASRAGGTNYGYTF. Here the CDR3 DNA reads TGTGCCAGCCGGGCAGGGGGCACTAACTATGGCTACACCTTC.

The genes are TRBV28 and TRBJ2-3; 8 bases align to TRBD1. Germline CDR1 MDHEN, CDR2 SYDVKM. V lost 5 bases to trimming and J lost 4 bases; unmatched junction nucleotides: 8. The CDR3 totals 15 residues. CDR3 bases: TGTGCCAGCAGTACCTATCAACAGGGGGCAGATACGCAGTATTTT. Its protein product is CASSTYQQGADTQYF.

The chain links TRBV30 to TRBJ1-1, with D unresolved. The germline gives CDR1 GTSNPN, CDR2 SVGIG (reference sequence). The V end lost 4 bases, the J end lost 4 bases, and 22 bases lay between the germline ends. The CDR3 spans 16 residues. The CDR3 region has the DNA TGTGCCTGGACAGGAGGTCCCAGTTGGTCGAGCACTGAAGCTTTCTTT. Its protein is CAWTGGPSWSSTEAFF.

The genes are TRBV19 and TRBJ2-1; 8 bases are shared with TRBD2. CDR1 LNHDA and CDR2 SQIVND come from the germline V gene (reference sequence). The CDR3 loop spans 13 amino acids. Trimming removed 10 bases from V and 9 bases from J; junction bases left unmatched: 11. CDR3 nucleotides: TGTGCCACTACAGCGGGAGTTTCCCGTGAGCAGTTCTTC. Translation gives CATTAGVSREQFF.

V usage is TRBV5-6 and J usage is TRBJ2-1; no firm D call. Germline CDR1 SGHDT, CDR2 YYEEEE. The CDR3 extends over 15 amino acids. V was pared by 1 base and J by 10 bases, with 18 bases between. CDR3 protein: CASSLLGPTSKEQFF. In nucleotides, the CDR3 is TGTGCCAGCAGCTTGTTAGGGCCCACGAGTAAAGAGCAGTTCTTC. Supplemented by reference TRBV5-6 and TRBJ2-1, the full variable domain reads DAGVTQSPTHLIKTRGQQVTLRCSPKSGHDTVSWYQQALGQGPQFIFQYYEEEERQRGNFPDRFSGHQFPNYSSELNVNALLLGDSALYLCASSLLGPTSKEQFFGPGTRLTVL.